The text below deals with one TCR beta chain. Its antigen is undetermined. Regarding time point: new active TB diagnosis, blood taken before or within 7 days of starting treatment. Confirmation came from sputum smear and/or culture positivity for M. tuberculosis. The sample belongs to a study of T cells in tuberculosis. Study details: This South African cohort compared adolescents with or without latent tuberculosis against adults with active tuberculosis. Samples predate treatment or fall within its first 7 days. Study results and limitations: Active tuberculosis TCR-alpha repertoires lay closer to GMM-specific TCRs than IGRA-negative controls, suggesting clonal expansion.

V lost 3 bases and J lost 2; bases outside the gene matches: 3. CDR1 and CDR2 (germline): LGHNA, YSLEER. This CDR3 has 15 residues. Sequencing used immunoSEQ multiplex PCR; TCRdb keeps in-frame clones, though not all of them. The data show about 49,000 clones, with 90% to 95% seen just once and 1.1% to 1.5% held by the top ten. The sequence derives from an adult with tuberculosis. The chain links TRBV4-3 to TRBJ1-1; 10 bases agree with TRBD1. This specimen was PBMCs, taken at tuberculosis diagnosis. CDR3: CASSQRQGANTEAFF. Here the CDR3 DNA reads TGCGCCAGCAGCCAGAGACAGGGGGCCAACACTGAAGCTTTCTTT.